This entry features one T cell receptor beta chain sequence. Only a few counts were recorded for this clone. Its antigen is still unknown. Base qualities are not recorded, but no much larger clone differs from it by a single base. The record originates from a study of monozygotic twins with cystic fibrosis (dated by TCRdb to about 2021). About the study as a whole: Around 3.1 micrograms of fragmented DNA went through around 16 PCR cycles to produce barcoded libraries. On the day blood was drawn, the twins' weight-for-height and FEVPerc (FEV1 disease centile) were ranked against those of the roughly 1,100 cohort participants. Data for three of the twin pairs had already been reported earlier in a different context. TCR beta repertoires were compared within and between 16 monozygotic twin pairs with cystic fibrosis so that genetic influence on V and J gene usage could be assessed. The cohort included ten female and six male twin pairs, mostly children and adolescents, aged roughly 2.0 to 36.4 years with a median of about 8.8 years. The research as a whole found: Significantly higher nucleotide-identical clonotype sharing was observed within monozygotic CF twin pairs than between unrelated CF individuals (P = 0.000026, Mann-Whitney). Simpson clonality was generally low (median around 0.01), suggesting a naive-dominated repertoire, with higher clonality in the most severely affected patients. The cohort was small, and no association was found between shared CDR3 numbers and age, concordance or disease severity. V gene usage was most similar to the co-twin in 13 of 16 pairs, and J usage was most similar to the co-twin in 8 of 16 pairs, which suggests genetic constraints.

Following the manufacturer's instructions, TCR beta CDR3 regions were amplified by multiplex PCR with the immunoSEQ immune profiling system. An Illumina NextSeq system was used for sequencing. The original methods were these. Sequence data were processed on the immunoSEQ Analyzer platform, and clonality was computed as the square root of Simpson's index of productive rearrangements. V and J usage similarity was measured by Jensen-Shannon distance, and CDR3 generation probabilities were computed with OLGA. Shared CDR3 sequences were searched in the immuneACCESS database (August 2020) and in VDJdb (December 2020). The immuneACCESS repertoire file appears here via TCRdb, limited to in-frame rearrangements. These files lack a portion of the clones; in checked studies, under half of the deficit traces to unresolved V genes, and the cause of the others is not known. V and J calls and clone size are as listed in that table; D and trimming were resolved from the DNA. Here the sample has about 39,000 clones; about 89% occur a single time. The top ten clones comprise under 0.25% of the sample.

The twin pairs came from the European Cystic Fibrosis Twin and Sibling Study Cohort, which recruited patients from over a hundred CF clinics across 14 European countries. Both zygosity and CFTR genotype were checked in-house, and zygosity was tested with multiplex PCR across nine short tandem repeat loci. Each twin gave a peripheral blood sample, and clinical parameters were documented on that same day of blood sampling. Phenol/chloroform extraction was used to isolate genomic DNA from peripheral blood cells, and the DNA was then kept in TE buffer at 4 degrees C. The CDR3 sequence holds 14 residues, the cysteine and phenylalanine included. The kept DNA is CDR3 alone, 42 bases in frame from the first base. Per the germline V gene, SGHRS is the CDR1 and YFSETQ is the CDR2. V is reduced by 3 bases and J by 0 bases, leaving a spacing of 8 bases between them.

Rearrangement joined TRBV5-1 to TRBJ2-3; no D gene can be assigned with confidence. The sequenced sample was blood. This clonotype originated in a boy younger than 10 with cystic fibrosis. The CDR3 reads as follows: CASSSDHSTDTQYF. At the DNA level, the sequence is TGCGCCAGCAGCTCCGACCATAGCACAGATACGCAGTATTTT.